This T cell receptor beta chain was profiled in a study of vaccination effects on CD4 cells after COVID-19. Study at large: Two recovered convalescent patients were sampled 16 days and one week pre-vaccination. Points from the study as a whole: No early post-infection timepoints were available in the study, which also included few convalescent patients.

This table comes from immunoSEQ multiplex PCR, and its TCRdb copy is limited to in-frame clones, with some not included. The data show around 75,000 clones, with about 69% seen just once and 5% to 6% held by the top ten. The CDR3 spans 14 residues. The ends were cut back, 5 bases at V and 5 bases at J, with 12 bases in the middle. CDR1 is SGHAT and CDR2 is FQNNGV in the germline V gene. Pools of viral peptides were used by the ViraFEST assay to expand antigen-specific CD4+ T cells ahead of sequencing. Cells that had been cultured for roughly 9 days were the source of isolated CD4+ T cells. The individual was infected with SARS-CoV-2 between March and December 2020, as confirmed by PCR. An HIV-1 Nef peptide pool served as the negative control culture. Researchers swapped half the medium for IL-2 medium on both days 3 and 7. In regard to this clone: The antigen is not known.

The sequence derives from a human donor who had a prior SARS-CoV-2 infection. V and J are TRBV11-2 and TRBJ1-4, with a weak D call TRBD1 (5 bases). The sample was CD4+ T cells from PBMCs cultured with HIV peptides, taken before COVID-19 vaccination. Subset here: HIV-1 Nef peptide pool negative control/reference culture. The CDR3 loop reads CASSPRGGNEKLFF. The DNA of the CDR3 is TGTGCCAGCAGCCCCCGTGGGGGAAATGAAAAACTGTTTTTT.